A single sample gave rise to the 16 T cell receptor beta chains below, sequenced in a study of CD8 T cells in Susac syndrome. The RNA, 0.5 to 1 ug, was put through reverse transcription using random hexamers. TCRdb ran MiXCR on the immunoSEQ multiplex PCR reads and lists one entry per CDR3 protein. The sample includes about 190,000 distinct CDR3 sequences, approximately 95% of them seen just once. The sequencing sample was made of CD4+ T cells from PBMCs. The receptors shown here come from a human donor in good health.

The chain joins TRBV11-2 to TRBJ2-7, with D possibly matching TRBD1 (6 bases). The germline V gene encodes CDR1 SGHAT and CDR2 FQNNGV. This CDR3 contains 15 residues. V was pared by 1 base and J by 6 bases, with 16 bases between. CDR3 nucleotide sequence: TGTGCCAGCAGCTTAGGGACAGCCCAAGGGGCCGAGCAGTACTTC. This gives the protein CASSLGTAQGAEQYF.

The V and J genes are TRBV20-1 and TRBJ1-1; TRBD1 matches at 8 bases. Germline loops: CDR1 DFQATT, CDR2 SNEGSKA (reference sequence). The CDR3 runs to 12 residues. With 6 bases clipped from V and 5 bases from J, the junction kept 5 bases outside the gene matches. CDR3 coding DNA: TGCAGTGCGAGGACAGGGATGACTGAAGCTTTCTTT. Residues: CSARTGMTEAFF.

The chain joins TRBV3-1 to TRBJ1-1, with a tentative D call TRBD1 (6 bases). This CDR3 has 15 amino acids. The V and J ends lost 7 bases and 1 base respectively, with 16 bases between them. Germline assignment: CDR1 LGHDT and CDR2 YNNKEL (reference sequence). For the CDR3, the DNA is TGTGCCAGCACCAGGCGGGGGGGCCGGAACACTGAAGCTTTCTTT. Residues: CASTRRGGRNTEAFF.

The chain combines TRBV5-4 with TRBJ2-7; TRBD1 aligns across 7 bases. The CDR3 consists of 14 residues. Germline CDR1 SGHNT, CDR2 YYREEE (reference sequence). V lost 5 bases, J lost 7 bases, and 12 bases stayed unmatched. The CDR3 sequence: CASRAGTVGSEQYF. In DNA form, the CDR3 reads TGTGCCAGCAGGGCCGGGACAGTAGGCTCTGAGCAGTACTTC.

The CDR3 loop is CASSHSGEQYF. The CDR3 region has the DNA TGTGCCAGCAGTCACAGCGGAGAGCAGTACTTC. The rearrangement joins TRBV6-5 to TRBJ2-7; D possibly corresponds to TRBD2 (5 bases). Germline V gene data show CDR1 as MNHEY and CDR2 as SVGAGI. This CDR3 is 11 amino acids long. V was trimmed by 5 bases and J by 7 bases, leaving 9 bases between them.

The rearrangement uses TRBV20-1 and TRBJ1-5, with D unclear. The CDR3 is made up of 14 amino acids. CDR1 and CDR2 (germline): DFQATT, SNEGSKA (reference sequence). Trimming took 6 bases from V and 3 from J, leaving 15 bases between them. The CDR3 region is CSASDPQFNQPQHF. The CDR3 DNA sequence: TGCAGTGCGAGTGACCCTCAATTCAATCAGCCCCAGCATTTT.

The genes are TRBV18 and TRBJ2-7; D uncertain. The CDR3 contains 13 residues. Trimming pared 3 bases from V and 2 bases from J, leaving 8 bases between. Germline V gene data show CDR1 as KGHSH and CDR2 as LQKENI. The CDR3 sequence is CASSPSATYEQYV. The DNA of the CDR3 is TGTGCCAGCTCACCGAGCGCAACCTACGAGCAGTACGTC.

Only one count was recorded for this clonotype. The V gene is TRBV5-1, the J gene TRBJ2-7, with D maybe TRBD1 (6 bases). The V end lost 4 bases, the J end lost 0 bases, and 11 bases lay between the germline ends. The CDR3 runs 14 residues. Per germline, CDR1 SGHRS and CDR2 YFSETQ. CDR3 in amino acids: CASSMRQDSYEQYF. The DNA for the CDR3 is TGCGCCAGCAGCATGAGACAGGACTCCTACGAGCAGTACTTC.

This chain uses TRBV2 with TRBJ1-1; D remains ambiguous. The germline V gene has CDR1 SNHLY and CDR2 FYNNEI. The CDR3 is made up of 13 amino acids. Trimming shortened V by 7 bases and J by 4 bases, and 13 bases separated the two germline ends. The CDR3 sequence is CASTEEWGTEAFF. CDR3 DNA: TGTGCCAGCACCGAAGAGTGGGGCACTGAAGCTTTCTTT. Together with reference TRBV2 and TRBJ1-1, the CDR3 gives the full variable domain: EPEVTQTPSHQVTQMGQEVILRCVPISNHLYFYWYRQILGQKVEFLVSFYNNEISEKSEIFDDQFSVERPDGSNFTLKIRSTKLEDSAMYFCASTEEWGTEAFFGQGTRLTVV.

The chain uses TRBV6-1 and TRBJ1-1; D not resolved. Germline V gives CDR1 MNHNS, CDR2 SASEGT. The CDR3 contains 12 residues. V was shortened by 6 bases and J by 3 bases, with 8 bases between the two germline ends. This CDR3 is CASRVPDTEAFF. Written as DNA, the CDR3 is TGTGCCAGCAGGGTTCCGGACACTGAAGCTTTCTTT.

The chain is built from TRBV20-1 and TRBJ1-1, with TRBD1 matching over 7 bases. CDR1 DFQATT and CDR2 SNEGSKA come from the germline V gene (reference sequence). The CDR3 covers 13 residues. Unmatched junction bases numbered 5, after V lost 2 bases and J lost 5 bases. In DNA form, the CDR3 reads TGCAGTGCTAGAACAGGGGCCGGGACTGAAGCTTTCTTT. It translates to CSARTGAGTEAFF.

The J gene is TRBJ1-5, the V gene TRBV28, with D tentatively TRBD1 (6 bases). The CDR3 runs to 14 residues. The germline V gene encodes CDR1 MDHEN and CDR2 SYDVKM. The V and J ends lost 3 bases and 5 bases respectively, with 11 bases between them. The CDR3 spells CASSFGSGDQPQHF. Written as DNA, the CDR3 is TGTGCCAGCAGTTTCGGTTCAGGGGATCAGCCCCAGCATTTT.

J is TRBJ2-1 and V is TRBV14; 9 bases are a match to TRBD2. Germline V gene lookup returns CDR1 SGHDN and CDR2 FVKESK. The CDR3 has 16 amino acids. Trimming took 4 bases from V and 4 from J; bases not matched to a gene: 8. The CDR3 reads CASSPRLADYYNEQFF. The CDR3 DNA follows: TGTGCCAGCAGCCCCCGACTAGCGGACTATTACAATGAGCAGTTCTTC.

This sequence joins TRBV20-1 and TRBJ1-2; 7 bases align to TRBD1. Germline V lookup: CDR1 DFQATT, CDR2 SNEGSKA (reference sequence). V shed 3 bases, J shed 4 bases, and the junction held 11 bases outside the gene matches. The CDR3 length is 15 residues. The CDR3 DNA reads TGCAGTGCTAGTAGAGGGACAGCGATATCCTATGGCTACACCTTC. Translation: CSASRGTAISYGYTF.

In DNA, the CDR3 is TGTGCCAGCTCACCAAACCCGACATCCTACGAGCAGTACTTC. The encoded protein is CASSPNPTSYEQYF. This chain uses TRBV18 with TRBJ2-7, with D unresolved. This CDR3 region has 14 residues. The V gene's germline CDR1 is KGHSH and CDR2 LQKENI. The V and J ends lost 2 bases and 1 base respectively, with 9 bases between them.

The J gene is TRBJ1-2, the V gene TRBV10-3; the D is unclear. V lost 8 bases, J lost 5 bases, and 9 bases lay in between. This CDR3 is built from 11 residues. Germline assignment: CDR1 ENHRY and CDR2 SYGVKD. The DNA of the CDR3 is TGTGCCATCGGCGGTGGTTATGGCTACACCTTC. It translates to CAIGGGYGYTF.